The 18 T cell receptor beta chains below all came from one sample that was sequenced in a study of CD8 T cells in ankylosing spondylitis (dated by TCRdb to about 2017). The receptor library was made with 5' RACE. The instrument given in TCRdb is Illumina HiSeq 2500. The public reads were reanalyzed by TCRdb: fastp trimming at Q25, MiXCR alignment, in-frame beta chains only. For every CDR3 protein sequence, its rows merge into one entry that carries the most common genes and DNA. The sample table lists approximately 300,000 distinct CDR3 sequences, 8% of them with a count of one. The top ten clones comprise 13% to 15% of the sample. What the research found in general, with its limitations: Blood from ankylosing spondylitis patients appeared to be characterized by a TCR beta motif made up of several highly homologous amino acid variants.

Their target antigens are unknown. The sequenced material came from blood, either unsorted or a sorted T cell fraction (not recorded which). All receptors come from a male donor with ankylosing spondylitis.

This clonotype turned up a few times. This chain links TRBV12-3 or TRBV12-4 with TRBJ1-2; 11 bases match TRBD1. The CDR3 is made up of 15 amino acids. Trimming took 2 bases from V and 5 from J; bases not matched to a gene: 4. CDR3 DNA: TGTGCCAGCAGTTTACGGACAGGGGGCTCATATGGCTACACCTTC. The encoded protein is CASSLRTGGSYGYTF.

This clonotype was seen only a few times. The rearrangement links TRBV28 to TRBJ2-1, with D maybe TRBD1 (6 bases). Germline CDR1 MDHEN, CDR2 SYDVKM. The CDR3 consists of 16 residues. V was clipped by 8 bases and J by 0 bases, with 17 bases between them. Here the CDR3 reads CASPRPGVDSYNEQFF. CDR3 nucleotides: TGTGCCAGCCCGAGGCCAGGGGTAGACTCCTACAATGAGCAGTTCTTC.

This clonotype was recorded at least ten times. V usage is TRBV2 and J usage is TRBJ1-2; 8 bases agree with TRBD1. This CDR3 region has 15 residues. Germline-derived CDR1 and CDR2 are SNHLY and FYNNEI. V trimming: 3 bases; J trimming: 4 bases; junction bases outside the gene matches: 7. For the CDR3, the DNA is TGTGCCAGCAGTGATGAGCGGACAGGGAGCTATGGCTACACCTTC. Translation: CASSDERTGSYGYTF.

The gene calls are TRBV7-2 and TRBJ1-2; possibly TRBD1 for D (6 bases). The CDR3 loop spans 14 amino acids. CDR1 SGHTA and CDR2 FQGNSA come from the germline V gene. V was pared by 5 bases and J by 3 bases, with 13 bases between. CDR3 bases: TGTGCCAGCAGCCCGGACAGTGTTGACTATGGCTACACCTTC. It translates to CASSPDSVDYGYTF.

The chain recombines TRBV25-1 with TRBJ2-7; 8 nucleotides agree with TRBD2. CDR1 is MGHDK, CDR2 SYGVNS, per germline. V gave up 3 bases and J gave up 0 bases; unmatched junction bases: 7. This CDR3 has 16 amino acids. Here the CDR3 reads CASSEGRGGFSYEQYF. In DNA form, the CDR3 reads TGTGCCAGCAGTGAGGGCCGGGGGGGTTTCTCCTACGAGCAGTACTTC.

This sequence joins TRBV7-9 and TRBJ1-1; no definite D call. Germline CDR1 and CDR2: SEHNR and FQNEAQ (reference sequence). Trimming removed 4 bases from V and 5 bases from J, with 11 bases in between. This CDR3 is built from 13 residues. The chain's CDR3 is CASSSPGRTEAFF. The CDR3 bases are TGTGCCAGCAGCTCTCCCGGGAGGACTGAAGCTTTCTTT.

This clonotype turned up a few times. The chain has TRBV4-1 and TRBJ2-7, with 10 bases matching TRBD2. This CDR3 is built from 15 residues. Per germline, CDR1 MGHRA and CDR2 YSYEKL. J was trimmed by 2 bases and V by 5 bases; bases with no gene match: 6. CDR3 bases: TGCGCCAGCAGCATTACTAGCGGGATAACCTACGAGCAGTACTTC. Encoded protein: CASSITSGITYEQYF.

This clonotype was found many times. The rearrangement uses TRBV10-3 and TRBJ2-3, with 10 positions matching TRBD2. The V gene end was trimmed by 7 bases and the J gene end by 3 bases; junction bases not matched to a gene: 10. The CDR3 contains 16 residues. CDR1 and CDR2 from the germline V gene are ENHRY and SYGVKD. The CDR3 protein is CAITVEGTSATDTQYF. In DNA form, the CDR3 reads TGTGCCATCACCGTGGAGGGGACTAGCGCTACAGATACGCAGTATTTT.

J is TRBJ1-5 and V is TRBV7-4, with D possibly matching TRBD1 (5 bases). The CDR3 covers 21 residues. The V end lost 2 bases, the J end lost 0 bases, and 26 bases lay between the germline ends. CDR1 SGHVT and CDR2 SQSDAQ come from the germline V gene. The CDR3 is CASSLIPSQSGRRYSNQPQHF. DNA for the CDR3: TGTGCCAGCAGCTTAATCCCGTCCCAGTCAGGGCGGCGATATAGCAATCAGCCCCAGCATTTT.

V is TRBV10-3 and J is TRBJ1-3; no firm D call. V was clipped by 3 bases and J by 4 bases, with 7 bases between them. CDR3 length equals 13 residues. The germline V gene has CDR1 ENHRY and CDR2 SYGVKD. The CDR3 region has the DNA TGTGCCATCAGTGACGGAAGGGGAAACACCATATATTTT. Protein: CAISDGRGNTIYF.

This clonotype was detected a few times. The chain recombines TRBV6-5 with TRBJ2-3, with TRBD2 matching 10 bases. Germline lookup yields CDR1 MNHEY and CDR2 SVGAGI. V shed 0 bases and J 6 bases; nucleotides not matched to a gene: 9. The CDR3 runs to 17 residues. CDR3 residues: CASSYSRLAGEGDTQYF. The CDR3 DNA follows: TGTGCCAGCAGTTACTCGAGGCTAGCGGGAGAGGGGGATACGCAGTATTTT.

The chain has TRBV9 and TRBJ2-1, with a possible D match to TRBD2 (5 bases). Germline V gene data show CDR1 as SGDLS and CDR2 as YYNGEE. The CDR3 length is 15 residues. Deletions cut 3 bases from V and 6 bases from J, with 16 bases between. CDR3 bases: TGTGCCAGCAGCGGAGGGAGTAGAGGAGGCAATGAGCAGTTCTTC. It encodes CASSGGSRGGNEQFF.

In DNA form, the CDR3 reads TGTGCCAGCAGTCCGGTCCCGACAACAAACTCCTACGAGCAGTACTTC. It codes for CASSPVPTTNSYEQYF. V and J are TRBV28 and TRBJ2-7; D is uncertain. V dropped 5 bases and J dropped 0 bases, with 17 bases sitting between them. Germline CDR1 reads MDHEN; CDR2 reads SYDVKM. The CDR3 has 16 amino acids.

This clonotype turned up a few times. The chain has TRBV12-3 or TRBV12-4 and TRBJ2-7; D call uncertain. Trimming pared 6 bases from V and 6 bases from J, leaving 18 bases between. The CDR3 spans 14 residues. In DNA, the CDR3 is TGTGCCAGCAGCCCGACCGAATCCCTTTCCGAGCAGTACTTC. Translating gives CASSPTESLSEQYF.

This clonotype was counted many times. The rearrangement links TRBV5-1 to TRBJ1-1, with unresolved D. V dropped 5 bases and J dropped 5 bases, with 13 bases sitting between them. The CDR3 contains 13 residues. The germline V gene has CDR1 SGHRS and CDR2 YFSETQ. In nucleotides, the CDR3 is TGCGCCAGCAGTGGGCACGGCGGAACTGAAGCTTTCTTT. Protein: CASSGHGGTEAFF.

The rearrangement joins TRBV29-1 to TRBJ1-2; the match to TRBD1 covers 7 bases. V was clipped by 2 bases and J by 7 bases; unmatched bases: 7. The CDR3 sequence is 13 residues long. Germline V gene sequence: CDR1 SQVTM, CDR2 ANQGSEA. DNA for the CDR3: TGCAGCGTTGAAAGACAGGGAGACGGTGGCTACACCTTC. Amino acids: CSVERQGDGGYTF.

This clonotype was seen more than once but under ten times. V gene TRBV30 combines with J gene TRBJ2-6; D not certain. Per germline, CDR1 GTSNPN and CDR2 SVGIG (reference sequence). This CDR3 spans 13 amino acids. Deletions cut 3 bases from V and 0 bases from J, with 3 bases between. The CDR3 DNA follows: TGTGCCTGGAGGCACTCTGGGGCCAACGTCCTGACTTTC. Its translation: CAWRHSGANVLTF.

Written as DNA, the CDR3 is TGCAGTGCTAGTGGTGGACTAGTTGGACAAGAGACCCAGTACTTC. Amino acid sequence: CSASGGLVGQETQYF. The J gene is TRBJ2-5, the V gene TRBV20-1; TRBD2 aligns across 7 bases. Germline V gives CDR1 DFQATT, CDR2 SNEGSKA (reference sequence). J lost 2 bases, V lost 3 bases, and 9 bases had no gene match. The CDR3 is 15 amino acids.